One sample yielded the 10 T cell receptor beta chains listed below, sequenced in a study of chemoradiotherapy in HPV16-positive cancers (dated by TCRdb to between 2021 and 2024). Libraries were made using the immunoSEQ multiplex PCR assay. The clones in this table, taken by TCRdb from immuneACCESS, are in-frame only. Not every clone is retained; where verified, under half of the shortfall comes from an unresolved V gene, and the cause of the rest is unknown. In all, the sample holds roughly 4,900 clones, and roughly 90% of those were seen once. The ten top clones hold 2.5% to 3.5% of the sample. The sequenced sample was tumor tissue, obtained from a patient who underwent chemoradiotherapy. These receptors all come from a human donor with HPV-associated anogenital cancer.

This rearrangement joins TRBV6-1 to TRBJ2-2; D not certain. V was pared by 2 bases and J by 4 bases, with 14 bases between. This CDR3 has 16 residues. In germline, CDR1 is MNHNS, CDR2 SASEGT. The CDR3 loop is CASSENMGLGTGELFF. The CDR3 coding sequence is TGTGCCAGCAGTGAAAACATGGGCTTAGGCACCGGGGAGCTGTTTTTT.

The count of this clone is one. The rearrangement uses TRBV2 and TRBJ2-1; D uncertain. V was trimmed by 2 bases and J by 0 bases, leaving 8 bases between them. CDR3 length: 15 residues. Germline loops: CDR1 SNHLY, CDR2 FYNNEI. This CDR3 reads CASSEKVSSYNEQFF. The CDR3 coding sequence is TGTGCCAGCAGTGAAAAGGTTAGCTCCTACAATGAGCAGTTCTTC.

The chain couples TRBV27 to TRBJ1-1, with D uncertain. V was shortened by 4 bases and J by 4 bases, with 4 bases between the two germline ends. The germline CDR1 and CDR2 sequences are MNHEY and SMNVEV (reference sequence). This CDR3 is 11 amino acids long. The CDR3 sequence: CASSWGTEAFF. The CDR3 DNA follows: TGTGCCAGCAGTTGGGGCACTGAAGCTTTCTTT.

The rearrangement links TRBV7-8 to TRBJ2-5; the match to TRBD2 covers 7 bases. J gave up 1 base and V 4 bases, and 3 bases lay outside the gene matches. This CDR3 has 14 amino acids. The V gene's germline CDR1 is SGHVS and CDR2 FQNEAQ. The CDR3 sequence is CASSSGGIQETQYF. DNA for the CDR3: TGTGCCAGCAGCTCCGGGGGGATCCAAGAGACCCAGTACTTC.

The gene calls are TRBV10-3 and TRBJ2-1; TRBD2 matches at 9 bases. Germline loops: CDR1 ENHRY, CDR2 SYGVKD. This CDR3 spans 13 amino acids. After removal of 10 bases from V and 8 bases from J, the junction contained 9 bases not matched to a gene. As DNA, the CDR3 is TGTGCCACAAACATGGGCGGGGGGGATGAGCAGTTCTTC. Encoded protein: CATNMGGGDEQFF.

The chain combines TRBV28 with TRBJ2-7, with D perhaps TRBD1 or TRBD2 (5 bases each). CDR3 size: 13 residues. V was pared by 4 bases and J by 4 bases, with 11 bases between. CDR1 and CDR2 (germline): MDHEN, SYDVKM. CDR3 DNA: TGTGCCAGCAGTTCCGCCGGGGCTTACGAGCAGTACTTC. This codes for CASSSAGAYEQYF.

This chain uses TRBV7-6 with TRBJ2-3; 7 nucleotides align to TRBD1. Germline values: CDR1 SGHVS, CDR2 FNYEAQ. This CDR3 is 16 amino acids long. Trimming removed 0 bases from V and 3 bases from J; junction bases left unmatched: 6. The CDR3 sequence: CASSLATGRWTDTQYF. CDR3 nucleotide sequence: TGTGCCAGCAGCTTAGCGACAGGGAGATGGACAGATACGCAGTATTTT.

The chain couples TRBV7-2 to TRBJ2-2, with D maybe TRBD2 (6 bases). Between the trimmed V and J ends, which lost 8 bases and 4 bases, there was a span of 20 bases. From germline, CDR1 is SGHTA and CDR2 FQGNSA. The CDR3 consists of 16 residues. The CDR3 bases are TGTGCCAGCCACCCAGGGACCGGAGCGGGCACCGGGGAGCTGTTTTTT. This translates into CASHPGTGAGTGELFF.

This sequence joins TRBV4-3 and TRBJ2-7; a weak D match, TRBD2 (6 bases). CDR1 LGHNA and CDR2 YSLEER come from the germline V gene. CDR3 length: 21 residues. CDR3 protein: CARGLSLFTLEGRALSYEQYF. The CDR3 DNA sequence: TGCGCGAGGGGACTCTCCCTATTTACCCTGGAAGGAAGGGCGTTATCTTACGAGCAGTACTTC.

In nucleotides, the CDR3 is TGCGCCAGCAGTCGGGGCCAGGGGGCTCGTAGTGAAGCTTTCTTT. Translation gives CASSRGQGARSEAFF. V gene TRBV4-3 combines with J gene TRBJ1-1; 8 bases map to TRBD1. Germline CDR1 is LGHNA and CDR2 is YSLEER. There are 15 residues in the CDR3. V shed 6 bases and J 7 bases; nucleotides not matched to a gene: 13.